Reported below is one T cell receptor (beta chain). This sample is part of a study of STAT5B mutations in CD4+ large granular lymphocyte leukemia. The CDR3 consists of 17 residues. Germline CDR1 and CDR2: SGHRS and YFSETQ. The trim removed 1 base at V and 6 bases at J, leaving 7 bases unmatched. Profiled with immunoSEQ multiplex PCR; TCRdb holds only in-frame clones, not every one. The sample carries about 23,000 clones, more than 75% recorded once. This clonotype was sampled from a human donor in good health. The genes are TRBV5-1 and TRBJ2-1; TRBD2 matches 13 bases. Input material: CD4+ T cells from blood buffy coats. CDR3 residues: CASSLYTSGRGGNEQFF. The CDR3 DNA sequence: TGCGCCAGCAGCTTGTATACTAGCGGGAGGGGGGGCAATGAGCAGTTCTTC.